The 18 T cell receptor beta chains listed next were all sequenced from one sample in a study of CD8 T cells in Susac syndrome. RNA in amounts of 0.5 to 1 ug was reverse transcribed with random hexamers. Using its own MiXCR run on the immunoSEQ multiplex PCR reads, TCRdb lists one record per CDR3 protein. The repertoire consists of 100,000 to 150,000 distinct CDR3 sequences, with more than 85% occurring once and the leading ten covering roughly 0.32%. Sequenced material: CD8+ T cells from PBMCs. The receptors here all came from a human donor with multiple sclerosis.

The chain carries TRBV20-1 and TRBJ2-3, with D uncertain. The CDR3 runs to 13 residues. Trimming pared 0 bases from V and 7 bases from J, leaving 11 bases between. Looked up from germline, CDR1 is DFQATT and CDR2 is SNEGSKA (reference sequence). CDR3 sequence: CSARDLLGHTQYF. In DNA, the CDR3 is TGCAGTGCTAGAGATCTCCTGGGTCATACGCAGTATTTT.

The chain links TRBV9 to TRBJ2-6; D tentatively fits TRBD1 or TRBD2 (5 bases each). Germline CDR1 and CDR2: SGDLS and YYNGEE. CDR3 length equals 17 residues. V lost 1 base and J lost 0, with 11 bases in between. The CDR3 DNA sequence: TGTGCCAGCAGCGTATCCAGGGAGATCTCTGGGGCCAACGTCCTGACTTTC. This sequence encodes CASSVSREISGANVLTF.

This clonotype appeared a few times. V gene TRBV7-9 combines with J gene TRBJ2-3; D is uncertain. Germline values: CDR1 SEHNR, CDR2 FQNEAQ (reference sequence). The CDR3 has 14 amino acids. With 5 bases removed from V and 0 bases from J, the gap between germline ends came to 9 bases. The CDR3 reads CASSPSGSTDTQYF. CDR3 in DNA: TGTGCCAGCAGCCCCTCGGGTAGCACAGATACGCAGTATTTT.

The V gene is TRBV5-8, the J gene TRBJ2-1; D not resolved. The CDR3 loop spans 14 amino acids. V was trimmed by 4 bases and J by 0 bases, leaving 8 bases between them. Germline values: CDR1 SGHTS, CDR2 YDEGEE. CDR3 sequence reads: CASSPRISYNEQFF. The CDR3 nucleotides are TGTGCCAGCAGCCCCAGGATCTCCTACAATGAGCAGTTCTTC.

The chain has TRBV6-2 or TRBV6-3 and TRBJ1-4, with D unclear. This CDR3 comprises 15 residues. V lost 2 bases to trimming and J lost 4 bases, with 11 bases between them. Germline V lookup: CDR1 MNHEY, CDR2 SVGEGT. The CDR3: CASSYAATSNEKLFF. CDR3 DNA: TGTGCCAGCAGTTACGCAGCGACCAGTAATGAAAAACTGTTTTTT.

CDR3 bases: TGTGCCAGCCCCTCCCACAGCCAACACCGGGAGCTGTTTTTT. It yields the protein CASPSHSQHRELFF. The chain uses TRBV7-9 and TRBJ2-2, with unresolved D. With 8 bases removed from V and 9 bases from J, the gap between germline ends came to 19 bases. Germline-derived CDR1 and CDR2 are SEHNR and FQNEAQ (reference sequence). The CDR3 spans 14 residues.

CDR3 region: CASSQEGRQHGYTF. CDR3 bases: TGTGCCAGCAGCCAAGAGGGGCGACAGCATGGCTACACCTTC. The V gene is TRBV3-1, the J gene TRBJ1-2, with D perhaps TRBD1 (5 bases). The V gene's germline CDR1 is LGHDT and CDR2 YNNKEL (reference sequence). The V end lost 0 bases, the J end lost 6 bases, and 11 bases lay between the germline ends. The CDR3 has 14 amino acids.

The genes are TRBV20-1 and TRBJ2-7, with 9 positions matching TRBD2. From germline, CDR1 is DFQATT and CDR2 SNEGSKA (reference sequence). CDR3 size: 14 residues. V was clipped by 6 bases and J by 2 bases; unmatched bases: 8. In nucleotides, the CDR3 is TGCAGTGCCTCCCCTGGGACTAGCCCCTACGAGCAGTACGTC. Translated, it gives CSASPGTSPYEQYV.

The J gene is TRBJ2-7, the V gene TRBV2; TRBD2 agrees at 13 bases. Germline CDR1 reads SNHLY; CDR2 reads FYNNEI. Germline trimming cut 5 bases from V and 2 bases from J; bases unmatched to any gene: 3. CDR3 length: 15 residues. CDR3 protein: CASSPTSGRAYEQYV. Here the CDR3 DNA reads TGTGCCAGCAGTCCAACTAGCGGGAGGGCCTACGAGCAGTACGTC.

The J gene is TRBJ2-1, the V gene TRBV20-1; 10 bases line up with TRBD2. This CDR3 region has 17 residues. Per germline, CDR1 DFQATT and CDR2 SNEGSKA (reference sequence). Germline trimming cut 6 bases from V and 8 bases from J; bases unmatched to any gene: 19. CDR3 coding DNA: TGCAGTGCCGAGAGTTGGACTAGCGGCATTCCTGGGTATGAGCAGTTCTTC. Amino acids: CSAESWTSGIPGYEQFF.

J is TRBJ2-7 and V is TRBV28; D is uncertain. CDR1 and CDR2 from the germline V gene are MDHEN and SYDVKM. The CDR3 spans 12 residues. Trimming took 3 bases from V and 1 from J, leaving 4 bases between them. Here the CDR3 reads CASSFTSYEQYF. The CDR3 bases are TGTGCCAGCAGTTTTACATCCTACGAGCAGTACTTC.

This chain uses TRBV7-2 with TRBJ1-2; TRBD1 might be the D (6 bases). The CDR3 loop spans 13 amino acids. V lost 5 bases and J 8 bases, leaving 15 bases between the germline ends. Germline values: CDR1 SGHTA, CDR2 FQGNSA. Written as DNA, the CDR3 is TGTGCCAGCAGCCCCAGGACAGTTGGAGGCTACACCTTC. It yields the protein CASSPRTVGGYTF.

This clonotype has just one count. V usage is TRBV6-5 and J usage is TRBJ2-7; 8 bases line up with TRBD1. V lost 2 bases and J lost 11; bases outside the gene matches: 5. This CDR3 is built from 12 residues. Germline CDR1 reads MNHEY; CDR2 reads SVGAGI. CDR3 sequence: CASSYPAQGEYF. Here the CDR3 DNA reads TGTGCCAGCAGTTACCCAGCACAGGGGGAGTACTTC.

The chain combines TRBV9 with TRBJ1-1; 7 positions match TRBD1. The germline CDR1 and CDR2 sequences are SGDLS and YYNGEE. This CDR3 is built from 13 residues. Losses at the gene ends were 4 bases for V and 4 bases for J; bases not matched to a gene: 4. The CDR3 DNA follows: TGTGCCAGCAGCCACAGGGGAGGCACTGAAGCTTTCTTT. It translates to CASSHRGGTEAFF.

The CDR3 nucleotides are TGTGCCAGCAGCTCTAACCAGGATACGCAGTATTTT. This gives the protein CASSSNQDTQYF. This chain joins TRBV9 and TRBJ2-3; no clear D gene. Between the trimmed V and J ends, which lost 4 bases and 6 bases, there was a span of 9 bases. The germline V gene has CDR1 SGDLS and CDR2 YYNGEE. The CDR3 length is 12 residues. The whole variable domain, remainder taken from reference TRBV9 and TRBJ2-3, is DSGVTQTPKHLITATGQRVTLRCSPRSGDLSVYWYQQSLDQGLQFLIQYYNGEERAKGNILERFSAQQFPDLHSELNLSSLELGDSALYFCASSSNQDTQYFGPGTRLTVL.

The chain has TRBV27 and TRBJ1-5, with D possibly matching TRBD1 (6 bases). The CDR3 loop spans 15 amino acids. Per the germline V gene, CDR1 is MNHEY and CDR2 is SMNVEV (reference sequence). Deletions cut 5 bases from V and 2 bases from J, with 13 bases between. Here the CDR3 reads CASSNTGLGNQPQHF. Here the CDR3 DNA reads TGTGCCAGCAGTAACACAGGGTTGGGCAATCAGCCCCAGCATTTT.

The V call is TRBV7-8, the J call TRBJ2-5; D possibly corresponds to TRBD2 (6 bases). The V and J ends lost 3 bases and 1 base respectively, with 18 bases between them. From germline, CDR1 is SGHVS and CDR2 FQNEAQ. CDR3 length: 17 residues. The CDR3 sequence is CASSLSRVGGTQETQYF. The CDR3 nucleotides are TGTGCCAGCAGCTTGAGTCGCGTGGGCGGGACCCAAGAGACCCAGTACTTC.

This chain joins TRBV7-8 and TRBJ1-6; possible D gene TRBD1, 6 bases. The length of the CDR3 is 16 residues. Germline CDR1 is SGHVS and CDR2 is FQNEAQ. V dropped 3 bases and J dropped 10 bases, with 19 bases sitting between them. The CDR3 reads CASSFSTGALRSPLHF. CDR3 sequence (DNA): TGTGCCAGCAGCTTTTCGACAGGCGCTTTGAGGTCACCCCTCCACTTT. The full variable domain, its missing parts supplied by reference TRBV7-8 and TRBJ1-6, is GAGVSQSPRYKVAKRGQDVALRCDPISGHVSLFWYQQALGQGPEFLTYFQNEAQLDKSGLPSDRFFAERPEGSVSTLKIQRTQQEDSAVYLCASSFSTGALRSPLHFGNGTRLTVT.